This T cell receptor beta chain was identified in a study of T cells expressing NK-cell markers. As for the study in general: Repertoires of TCR beta were obtained from T cells sorted as CD3+CD56+NKG2C+, CD3+CD56+NKG2C- and CD3+CD56-NKG2C+. Study observations and caveats: The HCMV specificity of the expanded NKG2C+ T cell clones stayed unresolved. The study found these clonotypes also leading the CD3+CD56-NKG2C+ fraction in several donors.

With regard to this clonotype: The antigen is unknown.

The CDR3 has 11 residues. CDR1 and CDR2 from the germline V gene are SQVTM and ANQGSEA. 5'RACE template switching with UMIs generated TCR beta cDNA. TCRdb reprocessed the 5' RACE reads, keeping one entry per CDR3 protein, no DNA. The sample table sets out under 500,000 distinct CDR3 sequences. The TCR comes from a woman aged 18-70 years in good health. Specimen: blood T cells: a sorted CD56 or NKG2C T cell subset, CD4+ or CD8+ T cells, or bulk PBMC T cells (not recorded which). The chain combines TRBV29-1 with TRBJ1-1. The chain's CDR3 is CSDRPNWEAFF.